This entry concerns a single T cell receptor (beta chain). The data belong to a study of blood T cell repertoires in COVID-19. About the study: Some COVID-19 samples were acute and others convalescent; all came from the United States, Italy and Spain. From T cells, B-cell-depleted T cells, or PBMCs came the material, which was cDNA or gDNA.

This CDR3 spans 14 amino acids. Germline CDR1 reads SGHRS; CDR2 reads YFSETQ. V lost 0 bases and J lost 6, with 13 bases in between. Methods used by the authors: Reference gene primer amplification in the assay estimated nucleated cell counts. The data were produced by immunoSEQ multiplex PCR, yet TCRdb's version contains in-frame clones alone and is incomplete. V and J calls and clone size follow that table, whereas D and trimming were derived from the DNA. In the table there are more than 200,000 clones, roughly three quarters of which are singletons. Sequenced input: peripheral blood. The TCR originated in a woman aged 40 to 50 with active or convalescent COVID-19. The chain recombines TRBV5-1 with TRBJ2-7, with D perhaps matching TRBD2 (6 bases). CDR3 sequence: CASSLVSGRSEQYF. The CDR3 nucleotides are TGCGCCAGCAGCTTGGTGTCAGGGAGGTCCGAGCAGTACTTC.